The clone carrying this TCR beta chain appeared once. As handled by the study authors: Counts of nucleated cells, estimated from reference gene primer amplification, were obtained. Repertoires were generated with immunoSEQ multiplex PCR, while TCRdb's copy carries only in-frame clones and drops some. That table is the source of V, J and clone size, and D and trimming were worked out from the DNA. The sample records roughly 380,000 clones, 89% being singletons. V was shortened by 3 bases and J by 4 bases, with 8 bases between the two germline ends. The germline gives CDR1 SGHRS, CDR2 YFSETQ. The CDR3 is 12 residues long. This entry comes from a study of blood T cell repertoires in COVID-19.

Input material: peripheral blood. The receptor's source is a woman in her forties with COVID-19, enrolled during active disease. The chain is built from TRBV5-1 and TRBJ2-7; D uncertain. The CDR3 loop is CASSSQSYEQYF. In nucleotides, the CDR3 is TGCGCCAGCAGCTCACAATCTTACGAGCAGTACTTC.